These 2 T cell receptor beta chains were all obtained from the same sample, sequenced in a study of human T cells and chemical hapten exposure (dated by TCRdb to about 2021). Read against the paper, the sample's time point label means: pre-sensitization, week 0. The sample's treatment or condition, from its label and the paper: therapeutic diphenylcyclopropenone sensitization with weekly scalp DPC. Library preparation used RACE. The sequencer was a NextSeq 500. The raw public reads went through TCRdb reprocessing: fastp at Q25, MiXCR clone calling, in-frame beta chains kept. Each entry is one CDR3 protein sequence, shown with its most common DNA and genes. The sample table shows approximately 370,000 distinct CDR3 sequences, and around 5.5% are seen once. Of the sample, over 7% is held by the ten largest clones. The sequencing used whole blood, collected in connection with sensitization to the hapten diphenylcyclopropenone (DPC). Receptors were obtained from a woman aged 18-30 years with alopecia areata. Some clones in this sample may be carry-over from other donors' samples.

Ten or more counts support this clonotype. The genes are TRBV12-3 or TRBV12-4 and TRBJ2-5; D ambiguous. The CDR3 contains 13 residues. V shed 6 bases and J shed 1 base, with 9 bases lying between them. The CDR3 is CASSALAQETQYF. In DNA, the CDR3 is TGTGCCAGCAGCGCGCTGGCCCAAGAGACCCAGTACTTC.

This clonotype was seen more than once but under ten times. The chain carries TRBV7-2 and TRBJ2-5; TRBD2 aligns across 9 bases. Trimming removed 1 base from V and 2 bases from J; junction bases left unmatched: 8. The length of the CDR3 is 17 residues. Germline CDR1 SGHTA, CDR2 FQGNSA. CDR3 sequence (DNA): TGTGCCAGCAGCTTAGTAGCGGGCGGGGGGGCTCAAGAGACCCAGTACTTC. Amino acids: CASSLVAGGGAQETQYF.